A single sample is the source of the 13 T cell receptor beta chains below, sequenced in a study of read filtering for tumor transcriptome and immune sequencing. The library was built from roughly 400 ng RNA with molecular barcoded adaptors for alpha/delta and beta/gamma chains. TCRdb re-analysed the reads in MiXCR, keeping a single row per CDR3 protein. The table lists about 130,000 distinct CDR3 sequences, 10% to 15% of them singletons, with 11% in the top ten. Sequenced sample: a population of CD138-negative cells sorted from bone marrow. The receptor source for this set is a donor at least 40 years old with multiple myeloma.

This clonotype was detected ten times or more. The rearrangement uses TRBV7-9 and TRBJ1-1; D possibly corresponds to TRBD1 (6 bases). Germline V gene data show CDR1 as SEHNR and CDR2 as FQNEAQ (reference sequence). The CDR3 length is 14 residues. V was shortened by 4 bases and J by 5 bases, with 14 bases between the two germline ends. The chain's CDR3 is CASSSTGHGTEAFF. DNA of the CDR3: TGTGCCAGCAGCTCTACAGGGCATGGGACTGAAGCTTTCTTT.

Concerning this clonotype: One end of the junction is discordant with germline, which a read error may explain. The rearrangement uses TRBV7-9 and TRBJ2-1; D gene uncertain. The CDR3 extends over 15 amino acids. Germline lookup yields CDR1 SEHNR and CDR2 FQNEAQ (reference sequence). CDR3 nucleotides: TGTGCCGGCAGCTCTCAGGTGGGCTCCTACAATGAGCAGTTCTTC. Amino acids: CAGSSQVGSYNEQFF.

This clonotype was picked up many times. The gene calls are TRBV9 and TRBJ2-1; 9 nucleotides agree with TRBD1. The CDR3 extends over 16 amino acids. The trim removed 0 bases at V and 7 bases at J, leaving 8 bases unmatched. Germline loops: CDR1 SGDLS, CDR2 YYNGEE. CDR3 residues: CASSVGGGQGINEQFF. The CDR3 region has the DNA TGTGCCAGCAGCGTAGGGGGAGGACAGGGGATAAATGAGCAGTTCTTC.

Of note for this clonotype: This clone may be a read error of a much larger clone one base away. The rearrangement uses TRBV11-2 and TRBJ2-7, with TRBD1 matching over 10 bases. V shed 5 bases and J 5 bases; nucleotides not matched to a gene: 9. From germline, CDR1 is SGHAT and CDR2 FQNNGV. This CDR3 contains 15 residues. Here the CDR3 reads CASSQRTGGPDEQYF. CDR3 DNA: TGTGCCAGCAGCCAGCGGACAGGGGGTCCCGACGAGCAGTACTTC.

At least ten counts were recorded for this clonotype. The chain carries TRBV29-1 and TRBJ1-1, with TRBD1 matching 10 bases. Trimming cost V 7 bases and J 10 bases; bases outside gene matches: 9. Germline CDR1 SQVTM, CDR2 ANQGSEA. The CDR3 consists of 12 residues. The CDR3 DNA follows: TGCAGCGCCCGGGACAGGGGTCTTGGAGCTTTCTTT. Translating gives CSARDRGLGAFF.

This clonotype was detected ten times or more. The rearrangement joins TRBV5-1 to TRBJ2-1, with D perhaps TRBD2 (5 bases). CDR1 and CDR2 from the germline V gene are SGHRS and YFSETQ. The CDR3 runs 15 residues. V dropped 4 bases and J dropped 9 bases, with 20 bases sitting between them. DNA of the CDR3: TGCGCCAGCAGCCGGACCGTCTCGGAAGGGAGTGAGCAGTTCTTC. Amino acid sequence: CASSRTVSEGSEQFF.

On this clonotype: A much more abundant neighbour one base away suggests this may be a read error. This chain links TRBV7-2 with TRBJ2-1, with D possibly TRBD1 on 6 matching bases. Germline V gene lookup returns CDR1 SGHTA and CDR2 FQGNSA. The CDR3 is made up of 13 amino acids. In DNA, the CDR3 is TGTGCCGGCAGCTTCGCCAGGGGCCATGAGCAGTTCTTC. Its translation: CAGSFARGHEQFF.

As to this clonotype: A read error is possible here, since a much larger clone lies one base away. The chain couples TRBV29-1 to TRBJ1-2; D remains unclear. Germline-derived CDR1 and CDR2 are SQVTM and ANQGSEA. V was cut by 3 bases and J by 6 bases, with 8 bases left in between. There are 11 residues in the CDR3. The CDR3 spells CSVESDHGYTF. As DNA, the CDR3 is TGCAGCGTTGAGTCCGACCATGGCTACACCTTC.

In this sample, this clonotype turned up many times. V and J are TRBV28 and TRBJ2-3; no clear D gene. With 6 bases removed from V and 2 bases from J, the gap between germline ends came to 18 bases. This CDR3 has 16 residues. The germline gives CDR1 MDHEN, CDR2 SYDVKM. Here the CDR3 DNA reads TGTGCCAGCAGCCCGACCGCAGCCGATCCCACAGATACGCAGTATTTT. This encodes CASSPTAADPTDTQYF. Full variable domain (rest looked up from reference TRBV28 and TRBJ2-3): DVKVTQSSRYLVKRTGEKVFLECVQDMDHENMFWYRQDPGLGLRLIYFSYDVKMKEKGDIPEGYSVSREKKERFSLILESASTNQTSMYLCASSPTAADPTDTQYFGPGTRLTVL.

This clonotype was observed many times. This sequence joins TRBV19 and TRBJ1-5; 7 nucleotides line up with TRBD1. The length of the CDR3 is 16 residues. With V trimmed by 5 bases and J by 1 base, 8 bases remained unmatched. CDR1 is LNHDA, CDR2 SQIVND, per germline (reference sequence). The chain's CDR3 is CASSVHRGSSNQPQHF. The DNA for the CDR3 is TGTGCCAGTAGTGTGCACAGGGGTTCCAGCAATCAGCCCCAGCATTTT.

As to this clonotype: At one boundary the junction diverges from the germline segment, which might be a read error. The chain links TRBV12-3 or TRBV12-4 to TRBJ2-1; D call uncertain. This CDR3 is built from 11 residues. DNA of the CDR3: TGTGTCAGCAGTCTCCTTGATGAGCAGTTCTTC. This translates into CVSSLLDEQFF.

As to this clonotype: This may be a read error, as it is one base from a much larger clone. The V gene is TRBV12-3 or TRBV12-4, the J gene TRBJ2-3, with TRBD2 matching 7 bases. The CDR3 runs to 14 residues. V lost 3 bases to trimming and J lost 4 bases; unmatched junction nucleotides: 4. The CDR3 loop is CASSFRGVADTQYF. CDR3 in DNA: TGTGCCAGCAGTTTCCGGGGGGTTGCAGATACGCAGTATTTT.

A word on this clonotype: A much larger clone is a single base away; this may be a read error. V and J are TRBV29-1 and TRBJ2-1; maybe TRBD2 (7 bases). The CDR3 runs 17 residues. Germline lookup yields CDR1 SQVTM and CDR2 ANQGSEA. The CDR3 bases are TGCAGCGCTGAAGGGGGTCGCGGGGGCGGAGGCAACAATGAGCAGTTCTTC. It is translated as CSAEGGRGGGGNNEQFF.